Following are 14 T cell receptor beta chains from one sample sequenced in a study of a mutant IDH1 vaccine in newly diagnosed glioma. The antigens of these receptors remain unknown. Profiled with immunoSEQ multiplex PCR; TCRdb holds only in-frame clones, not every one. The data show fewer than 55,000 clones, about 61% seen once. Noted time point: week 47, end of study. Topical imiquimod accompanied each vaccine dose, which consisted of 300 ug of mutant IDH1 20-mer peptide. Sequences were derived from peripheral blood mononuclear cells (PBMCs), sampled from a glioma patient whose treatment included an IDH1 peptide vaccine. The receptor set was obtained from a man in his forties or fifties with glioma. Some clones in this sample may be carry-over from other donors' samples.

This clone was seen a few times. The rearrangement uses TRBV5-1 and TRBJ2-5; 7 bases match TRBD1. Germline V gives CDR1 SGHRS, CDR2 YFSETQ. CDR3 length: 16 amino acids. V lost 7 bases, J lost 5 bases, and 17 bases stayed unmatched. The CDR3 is CASSRGLGQRSETQYF. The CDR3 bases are TGCGCCAGCTCGAGGGGGCTTGGTCAAAGAAGTGAGACCCAGTACTTC.

In DNA, the CDR3 is TGTGCCACCAGTGCAGGGGATGTCGAAAAACTGTTTTTT. Amino acids: CATSAGDVEKLFF. This chain connects TRBV15 to TRBJ1-4; maybe TRBD1 (6 bases). The ends were cut back, 6 bases at V and 8 bases at J, with 13 bases in the middle. The germline CDR1 and CDR2 sequences are LNHNV and YYDKDF (reference sequence). The CDR3 is 13 amino acids.

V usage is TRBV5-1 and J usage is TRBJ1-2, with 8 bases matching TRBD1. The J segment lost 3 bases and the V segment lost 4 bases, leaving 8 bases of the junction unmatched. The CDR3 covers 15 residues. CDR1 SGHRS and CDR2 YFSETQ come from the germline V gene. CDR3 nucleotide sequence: TGCGCCAGCAGCACACGACAGGGGCGGGACTATGGCTACACCTTC. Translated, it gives CASSTRQGRDYGYTF.

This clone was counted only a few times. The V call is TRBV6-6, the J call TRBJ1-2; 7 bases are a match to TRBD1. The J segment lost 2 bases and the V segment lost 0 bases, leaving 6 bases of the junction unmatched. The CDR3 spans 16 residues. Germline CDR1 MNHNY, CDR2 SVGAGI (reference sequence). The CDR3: CASSYSDLTGNYGYTF. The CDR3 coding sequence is TGTGCCAGCAGTTACTCGGACCTGACAGGGAACTATGGCTACACCTTC.

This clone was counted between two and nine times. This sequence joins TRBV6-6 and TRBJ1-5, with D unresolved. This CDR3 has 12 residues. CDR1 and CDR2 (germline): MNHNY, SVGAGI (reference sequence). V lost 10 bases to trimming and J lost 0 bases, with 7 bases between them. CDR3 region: CATTNSNQPQHF. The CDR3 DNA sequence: TGTGCCACCACCAATAGCAATCAGCCCCAGCATTTT.

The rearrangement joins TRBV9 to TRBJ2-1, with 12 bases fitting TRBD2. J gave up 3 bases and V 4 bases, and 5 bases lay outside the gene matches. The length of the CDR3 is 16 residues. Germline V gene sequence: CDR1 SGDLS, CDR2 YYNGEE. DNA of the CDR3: TGTGCCAGCAGCCCCCTGACTAGCGGGGGCTACAATGAGCAGTTCTTC. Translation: CASSPLTSGGYNEQFF.

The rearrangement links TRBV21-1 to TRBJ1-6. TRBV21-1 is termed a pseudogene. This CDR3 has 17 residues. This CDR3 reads CASTPSFGDPYNSPLHF. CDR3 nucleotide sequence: TGTGCCAGCACCCCTTCATTCGGGGACCCCTATAATTCACCCCTCCACTTT.

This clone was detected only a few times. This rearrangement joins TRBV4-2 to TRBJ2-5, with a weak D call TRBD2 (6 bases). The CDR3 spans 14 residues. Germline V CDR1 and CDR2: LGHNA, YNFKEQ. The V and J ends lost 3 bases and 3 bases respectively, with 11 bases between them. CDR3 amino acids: CASSHGGGKETQYF. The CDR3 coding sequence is TGTGCCAGCAGCCACGGGGGAGGAAAAGAGACCCAGTACTTC.

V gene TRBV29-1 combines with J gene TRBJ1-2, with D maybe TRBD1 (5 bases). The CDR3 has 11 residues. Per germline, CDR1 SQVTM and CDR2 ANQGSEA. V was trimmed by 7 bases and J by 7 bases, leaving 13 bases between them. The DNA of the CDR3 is TGCAGCGGCAGGGTTTCGGCTGGCTACACCTTC. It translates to CSGRVSAGYTF. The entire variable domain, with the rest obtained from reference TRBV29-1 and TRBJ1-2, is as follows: SAVISQKPSRDICQRGTSLTIQCQVDSQVTMMFWYRQQPGQSLTLIATANQGSEATYESGFVIDKFPISRPNLTFSTLTVSNMSPEDSSIYLCSGRVSAGYTFGSGTRLTVV.

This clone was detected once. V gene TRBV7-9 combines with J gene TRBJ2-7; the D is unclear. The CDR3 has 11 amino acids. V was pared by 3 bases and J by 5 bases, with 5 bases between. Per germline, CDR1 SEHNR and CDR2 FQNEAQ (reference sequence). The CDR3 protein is CASSLGNEQYF. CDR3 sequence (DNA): TGTGCCAGCAGCTTGGGGAACGAGCAGTACTTC.

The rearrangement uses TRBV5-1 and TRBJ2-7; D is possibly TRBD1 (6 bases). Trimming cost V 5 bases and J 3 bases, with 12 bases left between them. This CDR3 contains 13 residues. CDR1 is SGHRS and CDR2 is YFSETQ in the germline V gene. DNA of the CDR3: TGCGCCAGCAGTTTAGGGGGATACTACGAGCAGTACTTC. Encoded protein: CASSLGGYYEQYF.

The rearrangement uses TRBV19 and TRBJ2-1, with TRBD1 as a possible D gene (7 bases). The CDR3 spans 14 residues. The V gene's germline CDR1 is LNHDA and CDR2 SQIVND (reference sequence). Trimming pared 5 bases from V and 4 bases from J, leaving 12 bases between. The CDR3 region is CASSDREEYNEQFF. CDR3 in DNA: TGTGCCAGTAGTGACAGGGAGGAGTACAATGAGCAGTTCTTC.

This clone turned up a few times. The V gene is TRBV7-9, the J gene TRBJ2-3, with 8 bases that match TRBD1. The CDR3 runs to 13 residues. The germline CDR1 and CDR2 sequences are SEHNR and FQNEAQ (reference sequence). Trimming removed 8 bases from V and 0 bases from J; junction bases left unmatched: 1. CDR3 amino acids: CASGQGSTDTQYF. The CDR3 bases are TGTGCCAGCGGACAGGGAAGCACAGATACGCAGTATTTT.

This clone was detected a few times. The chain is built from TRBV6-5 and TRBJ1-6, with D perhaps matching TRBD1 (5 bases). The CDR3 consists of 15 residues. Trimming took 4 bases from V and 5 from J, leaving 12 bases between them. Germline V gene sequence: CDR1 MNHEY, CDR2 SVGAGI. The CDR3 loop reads CASSLGLPDNSPLHF. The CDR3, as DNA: TGTGCCAGCAGTTTGGGACTGCCGGATAATTCACCCCTCCACTTT.